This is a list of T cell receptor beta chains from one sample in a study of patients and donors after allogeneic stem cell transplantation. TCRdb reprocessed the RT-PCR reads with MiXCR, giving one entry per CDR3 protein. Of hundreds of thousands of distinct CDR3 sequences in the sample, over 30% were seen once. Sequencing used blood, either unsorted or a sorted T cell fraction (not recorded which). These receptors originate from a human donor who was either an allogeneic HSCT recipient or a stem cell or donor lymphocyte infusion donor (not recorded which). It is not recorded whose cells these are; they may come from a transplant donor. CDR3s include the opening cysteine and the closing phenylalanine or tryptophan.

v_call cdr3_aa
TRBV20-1 CSARDGVTYNEQFF
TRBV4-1 CASSQVQGRNSPLHF
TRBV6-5 CASSYRSHTEAFF
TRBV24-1 CATSDPMRGGYTF
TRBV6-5 CASTSRVGPQYF
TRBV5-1 CASSLFEGSPLHF
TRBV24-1 CATSDPGRPQHF
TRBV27 CASSFFAAGTGSHYGYTF
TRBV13 CASSLRVHSYEQYF
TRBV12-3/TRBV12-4 CASSPWTGDYGYTF
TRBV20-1 CSARWRQTLNYGYTF
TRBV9 CASSEPREWREQYF
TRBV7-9 CASSDPDSTMNTEAFF
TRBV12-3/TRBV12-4 CASSWGANTEAFF
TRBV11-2 CASSPGLLSTGTQYF
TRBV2 CATHGTRDRTDTQYF
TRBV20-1 CSAPARGSRSYNEQFF
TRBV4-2 CASSQQQRLAKNIQYF
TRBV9 CASSVGAVSNQPQHF
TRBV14 CASSPGGPYEQYF
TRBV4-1 CASSLSLGQGARGADTQYF
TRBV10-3 CASATGGKGNQPQHF
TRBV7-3 CASSLRRQETQYF
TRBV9 CASSSRDTQYF
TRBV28 CASTSGVETQYF
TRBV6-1 CASSGHLAEAFF
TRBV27 CASSPVGQGLQPQHF
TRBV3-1 CASSQGLGYNEQFF
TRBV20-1 CSVPGTGNQPQHF
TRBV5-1 CASSYLVGGNTEAFF
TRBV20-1 CSAGTGSGYGYTF
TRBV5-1 CASSLTTGRDEKLFF
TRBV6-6 CASRARGGSNQPQHF
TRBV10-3 CAISEPGTGDGEKLFF
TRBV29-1 CSVRQGLNTEAFF
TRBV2 CASTNYGYTF
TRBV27 CASSLHLPREMGNQPQHF
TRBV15 CATSSHRGEDGYTF
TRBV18 CASSPGSRETQYF
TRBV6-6 CASRAGYNQPQHF
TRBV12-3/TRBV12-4 CASSVGPVGSQPQHF
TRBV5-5 CASSLAPTGSVGAKYAFF
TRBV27 CASSRRTATNEKLFF
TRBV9 CASSVAAGIRYGYTF
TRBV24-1 CATSRDNNYGYTF
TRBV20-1 CSAREVLNNDAFF